This T cell receptor (beta chain) was profiled in a study of blood T cell repertoires in COVID-19. Study-wide background: The samples span acute and convalescent COVID-19 from the United States, Italy and Spain. PBMCs, B-cell-depleted T cells, or T cells provided the cDNA or gDNA that made up the material.

Original handling: Reference gene primer amplification in the assay estimated nucleated cell counts. Profiled with immunoSEQ multiplex PCR; TCRdb holds only in-frame clones, not every one. The DNA gave D and trimming, while V, J and clone size come from that table. Of 30,000 to 35,000 clones in the sample, roughly four fifths were seen once. This CDR3 region has 14 residues. Losses at the gene ends were 7 bases for V and 4 bases for J; bases not matched to a gene: 4. CDR1 and CDR2 from the germline V gene are MNHEY and SVGAGI. The chain couples TRBV6-5 to TRBJ2-1; 10 bases are shared with TRBD2. The sequence came from an elderly man with active or convalescent COVID-19. The specimen sequenced was peripheral blood. The CDR3: CASTRTSGYNEQFF. DNA for the CDR3: TGTGCCAGCACCCGGACTAGCGGATACAATGAGCAGTTCTTC.